This TCR beta chain was obtained from a study of OX40 agonist ivuxolimab in advanced cancers. About the study: Patients were infused with ivuxolimab every 2 weeks at 0.01 to 10 mg/kg. Two cutaneous melanoma patients and one hepatocellular carcinoma patient, three in all, had partial responses. Enrolled patients in dose escalation had cancers that were hepatocellular carcinoma, melanoma, renal cell or head and neck cancer.

Unmatched junction bases numbered 6, after V lost 5 bases and J lost 1 base. The germline V gene has CDR1 MNHEY and CDR2 SMNVEV (reference sequence). The CDR3 sequence is 15 residues long. This clone is a singleton in its sample. Clones were sequenced by immunoSEQ multiplex PCR, and TCRdb holds only the in-frame ones, with some missing. The table includes approximately 70,000 clones, about 82% detected once. This chain connects TRBV27 to TRBJ1-2; 8 bases match TRBD1. This TCR was recovered from an adult with an advanced solid tumor such as melanoma, head and neck, liver or kidney cancer. The sequencing used CD4+ or CD8+ T cells sorted from blood, collected in a trial of the OX40 agonist ivuxolimab. The CDR3 DNA reads TGTGCCAGCAGTCACGGGACAGGAAATAACTATGGCTACACCTTC. It codes for CASSHGTGNNYGYTF.